The 4 T cell receptor beta chains in this list originate from one sample, sequenced in a study of cytomegalovirus exposure and HLA in healthy donors. TCRdb keeps only in-frame clones here, not all; method: immunoSEQ multiplex PCR. The sample yields 120,000 or so clones, about nine tenths seen once. The sample was PBMCs. The receptors originated from a woman aged 18-29 years in good health and CMV-seronegative.

This rearrangement joins TRBV5-3 to TRBJ1-2, with TRBD1 matching over 7 bases. TRBV5-3 is annotated as an ORF whose role is uncertain. This CDR3 spans 11 amino acids. V shed 4 bases, J shed 7 bases, and the junction held 1 base outside the gene matches. CDR3: CARSRQGGYTF. In DNA, the CDR3 is TGTGCCAGAAGCCGACAGGGTGGCTACACCTTC.

This sequence joins TRBV5-1 and TRBJ2-1; weak D call: TRBD1 (6 bases). Germline CDR1 reads SGHRS; CDR2 reads YFSETQ. This CDR3 is built from 17 residues. Between the trimmed V and J ends, which lost 3 bases and 0 bases, there was a span of 16 bases. DNA for the CDR3: TGCGCCAGCAGCTCCCAGGGGTCCGCGAGCTCCTACAATGAGCAGTTCTTC. Protein: CASSSQGSASSYNEQFF.

This clone was seen only once. This rearrangement joins TRBV28 to TRBJ2-7; D ambiguous. The V gene's germline CDR1 is MDHEN and CDR2 SYDVKM. Trimming removed 3 bases from V and 2 bases from J, with 8 bases in between. This CDR3 contains 13 residues. This chain's CDR3 is CASSLGTAYEQYF. Here the CDR3 DNA reads TGTGCCAGCAGTTTGGGTACAGCCTACGAGCAGTACTTC.

The chain has TRBV4-1 and TRBJ1-5; 8 positions match TRBD1. In germline, CDR1 is MGHRA, CDR2 YSYEKL. The junction had 7 bases not matched to a gene; V was cut back by 4 bases and J by 5 bases. This CDR3 has 15 amino acids. The CDR3 DNA follows: TGCGCCAGCAGCCCCCGGACAGGGAGCGATCAGCCCCAGCATTTT. It translates to CASSPRTGSDQPQHF.